This T cell receptor (beta chain) derives from a study of Graves' ophthalmopathy and Graves' hyperthyroidism. Broader study findings: Ophthalmopathy progression predictions by the model showed approximately 79% specificity and approximately 67% sensitivity.

This CDR3 comprises 18 residues. Losses at the gene ends were 4 bases for V and 5 bases for J; bases not matched to a gene: 17. The germline CDR1 and CDR2 sequences are SGDLS and YYNGEE. Amplification targeted the TCR beta CDR3 regions, with RNA transcripts as the source material. An initial RT-PCR round employing HTBI primers preceded a second-round multiplex PCR. TCRdb itself ran the multiplex PCR reads through MiXCR, one entry per CDR3 protein. The sample comprises about 1.2 million distinct CDR3 sequences, 35% to 45% of which are singletons, and over 8.5% rests with the top ten. In the case of this clonotype: Its antigen is currently unknown.

Material: peripheral blood or thyroid tissue (not recorded which). The TCR originated in an adult man with Graves' hyperthyroidism. The rearrangement links TRBV9 to TRBJ2-5, with 10 positions matching TRBD2. CDR3 loop: CASSLGVAGGHLAETQYF. CDR3 DNA: TGTGCCAGCAGCCTCGGGGTAGCGGGAGGCCATTTGGCCGAGACCCAGTACTTC. Filled out from reference TRBV9 and TRBJ2-5, the complete variable domain reads DSGVTQTPKHLITATGQRVTLRCSPRSGDLSVYWYQQSLDQGLQFLIQYYNGEERAKGNILERFSAQQFPDLHSELNLSSLELGDSALYFCASSLGVAGGHLAETQYFGPGTRLLVL.